A selection of T cell receptor beta chains follows, all from one sample in a study of blood T cells in healthy people across ages. Using its own MiXCR run on the 5' RACE reads, TCRdb lists one record per CDR3 protein. Found here are about 290,000 distinct CDR3 sequences, 25% to 30% of them singletons; the top ten hold around 29%. Sequencing input: blood. The receptors were gathered from a woman in her 70s in good health. The CDR3 runs from the conserved cysteine through the conserved F or W. The D gene is left open where the match is weak. Some rows have no size entry. The others give once, few or many, or a class for an expanded clone.

>TRBV14|NA|NA|TRBJ1-5
TGTGCCAGCAGCCAAGGGATTCGGCCCCAGCATTTT
CASSQGIRPQHF
>TRBV4-1|few|TRBD2|TRBJ2-3
TGCGCCAGCAGCCAAGACGCCCGGGGGGAATCAGATACGCAGTATTTT
CASSQDARGESDTQYF
>TRBV7-2|NA|TRBD2|TRBJ2-7
TGTGCCAGCAGCTTAGAGGCGGGAGGGTACGAGCAGTACTTC
CASSLEAGGYEQYF
>TRBV7-2|few|NA|TRBJ2-7
TGTGCCAGCAGCTTTGTGCCGGTGGGGAGGCAGTACTTC
CASSFVPVGRQYF
>TRBV20-1|few|TRBD2|TRBJ2-1
TGCAGTGCTAGAGATTCGGCTCTAGCGGGGGGGGTGGAGCAGTTCTTC
CSARDSALAGGVEQFF
>TRBV20-1|few|TRBD2|TRBJ2-1
TGCAGTGCTGGCGGGACTAGCGGGGCCTTTTACAATGAGCAGTTCTTC
CSAGGTSGAFYNEQFF
>TRBV5-1|NA|NA|TRBJ2-5
TGCGCCAGCAGCTTGGGTGGACTGGGAGAGACCCAGTACTTC
CASSLGGLGETQYF
>TRBV29-1|few|NA|TRBJ2-7
TGCAGCGTCGGGGGCGGTTCAGCATACGAGCAGTACTTC
CSVGGGSAYEQYF
>TRBV10-2|many|NA|TRBJ2-5
TGCGCCAGCAGTGAGGCAGGGGTGAAGACCCAGTACTTC
CASSEAGVKTQYF
>TRBV29-1|many|TRBD1|TRBJ2-7
TGCAGCTCAGGGGACAGCCGAGAGCAGTACTTC
CSSGDSREQYF
>TRBV7-2|NA|TRBD1|TRBJ2-7
TGTGCCAGCAGCTTAGGCGGGACAGGGGGCGAGCAGTACTTC
CASSLGGTGGEQYF
>TRBV18|NA|TRBD1|TRBJ1-2
TGTGCCAGCTCACAGGGACAGGGAGCTATCTATGGCTACACCTTC
CASSQGQGAIYGYTF
>TRBV25-1|NA|NA|TRBJ1-4
TGTGCCAGCAGTGAATTAACGGGCGTGGTCCCCAAACTGTTTTTT
CASSELTGVVPKLFF
>TRBV5-1|NA|NA|TRBJ2-1
TGCGCCAGCAGCAGAGGGGCCCCGGGTAATGAGCAGTTCTTC
CASSRGAPGNEQFF
>TRBV20-1|NA|TRBD2|TRBJ2-5
TGCAGTGCTAGACAGGTCGGACTAGCGGGCCCCCTGCAAGAGACCCAGTACTTC
CSARQVGLAGPLQETQYF
>TRBV28|NA|NA|TRBJ2-6
TGTGCCAGCAGTCCCCCAGGACTCTCTGGGGCCAACGTCCTGACTTTC
CASSPPGLSGANVLTF
>TRBV29-1|NA|NA|TRBJ2-1
TGCAGCGTGCCGGGTTCCTCCTACAATGAGCAGTTCTTC
CSVPGSSYNEQFF
>TRBV19|few|NA|TRBJ2-1
TGTGCCAGTAGTATTCAGCGTCTATCACGGCCATCCTACAATGAGCAGTTCTTC
CASSIQRLSRPSYNEQFF
>TRBV4-1|NA|NA|TRBJ2-7
TGCGCCAGCAGCCAAGTACCCACTAGCTCCTACGAGCAGTACTTC
CASSQVPTSSYEQYF
>TRBV18|NA|NA|TRBJ1-6
TGTGCCAGCTCCTCCGACAGCCTCTACTCCTATAATTCACCCCTCCACTTT
CASSSDSLYSYNSPLHF
>TRBV11-2|NA|NA|TRBJ2-3
TGTGCCAGCAGCCCACAAGAGGGGTATCCGCAGTATTTT
CASSPQEGYPQYF
>TRBV27|many|TRBD2|TRBJ2-3
TGTGCCAGCAGGGGGACTATTACGCAGTATTTT
CASRGTITQYF
>TRBV7-2|NA|NA|TRBJ1-2
TGTGCCAGCAGCTCACTTGCCGGGTATAATGGCTACACCTTC
CASSSLAGYNGYTF
>TRBV9|few|NA|TRBJ1-2
TGTGCCAGCAGCGCTGTCAACTATGGCTACACCTTC
CASSAVNYGYTF
>TRBV29-1|few|NA|TRBJ1-1
TGCAGCGTTGTCAAGCAGGGGAAAACTGAAGCTTTCTTT
CSVVKQGKTEAFF
>TRBV2|NA|TRBD1|TRBJ2-1
TGTGCCAGCAGTCCCCGGGACAGGGACGACAATGAGCAGTTCTTC
CASSPRDRDDNEQFF
>TRBV21-1|NA|NA|TRBJ2-2
TGTGCCAGCAGCCCGCGACCCGGGACAGGGTTCACCGGGGAGCTGTTTTTT
CASSPRPGTGFTGELFF
>TRBV28|many|NA|TRBJ1-4
TGTGCCAGCGGAGGAGATGCAAATGAAAAACTGTTTTTT
CASGGDANEKLFF
>TRBV29-1|few|NA|TRBJ1-1
TGCAGCGTTGAAGCAAACGCAGGTGAAGCTTTCTTT
CSVEANAGEAFF
>TRBV5-1|once|TRBD1|TRBJ2-1
TGCGCCAGCAGCAAGCGGACAGGCTACAATGAGCAGTTCTTC
CASSKRTGYNEQFF
>TRBV6-2/TRBV6-3|few|TRBD1|TRBJ2-2
TGTGCCAGCAAAAAGGGGACAGGGGGTACCGGGGAGCTGTTTTTT
CASKKGTGGTGELFF
>TRBV7-2|NA|NA|TRBJ2-1
TGTGCCAGCAGCTTAGAGGGCGGGAAAAGCAATGAGCAGTTCTTC
CASSLEGGKSNEQFF
>TRBV29-1|few|NA|TRBJ2-7
TGCAGCGTTGAAGGGGGAGAAAGCTACGAGCAGTACTTC
CSVEGGESYEQYF
>TRBV18|NA|NA|TRBJ2-5
TGTGCCAGCTCACCATGGGACAAAGAGACCCAGTACTTC
CASSPWDKETQYF
>TRBV6-5|few|TRBD1|TRBJ1-1
TGTGCCAGCAGACGACAGGGTATCGCTTTCTTT
CASRRQGIAFF
>TRBV4-3|many|NA|TRBJ2-3
TGCGCCAGCAGCCAAGAAGGCTACTCGGCCAACACAGATACGCAGTATTTT
CASSQEGYSANTDTQYF
>TRBV28|NA|TRBD1|TRBJ2-7
TGTGCCAGCAGTAACCCCACCGGGACAGGGTCGCACGAGCAGTACTTC
CASSNPTGTGSHEQYF
>TRBV29-1|many|NA|TRBJ2-3
TGCAGCGTTGGTCTAGCCTCAGGGGATACGCAGTATTTT
CSVGLASGDTQYF
>TRBV10-3|once|NA|TRBJ1-2
TGTGCCATCAGTGACGGAACCGGAAGCTATGGCTACACCTTC
CAISDGTGSYGYTF
>TRBV14|many|NA|TRBJ2-4
TGTGCCAGCAGCCAAGACCCTCTACCCAAAAACATTCAGTACTTC
CASSQDPLPKNIQYF
>TRBV5-1|few|NA|TRBJ2-7
TGCGCCAGCAGCTTGTCGCCCACAGATAACTACGAGCAGTACTTC
CASSLSPTDNYEQYF
>TRBV4-1|few|NA|TRBJ1-6
TGCGCCAGCTCGGTCCAGGTCGCTTCACCCCTCCACTTT
CASSVQVASPLHF
>TRBV6-5|NA|TRBD2|TRBJ2-7
TGTGCCAGCAGGACTGCGGGACTACCCTACGAGCAGTACTTC
CASRTAGLPYEQYF
>TRBV29-1|NA|NA|TRBJ1-2
TGCAGCGTTGTAACAGGCGGCGACTATGGCTACACCTTC
CSVVTGGDYGYTF
>TRBV28|few|NA|TRBJ1-2
TGTGCCAGCAGTTCTCCCACTAACTATGGCTACACCTTC
CASSSPTNYGYTF
>TRBV7-2|NA|TRBD2|TRBJ2-1
TGTGCCAGCAGCTTATACGCTAGCGGGATTCTGAGTTTCAATGAGCAGTTCTTC
CASSLYASGILSFNEQFF
>TRBV18|NA|NA|TRBJ1-1
TGTACCAGCTCACCGAGGACAGATCCGAACACTGAAGCTTTCTTT
CTSSPRTDPNTEAFF
>TRBV29-1|many|NA|TRBJ2-3
TGCAGCGTTGGTCGGGACCCGAGCACAGATACGCAGTATTTT
CSVGRDPSTDTQYF
>TRBV7-2|few|NA|TRBJ2-1
TGTGCCAGCAGCTTAGGCGGGATATACAATGAGCAGTTCTTC
CASSLGGIYNEQFF
>TRBV28|NA|NA|TRBJ2-1
TGTGCCAGCAGTTTAGGAGGTAGTGGGAGGATGGGGTTCTTC
CASSLGGSGRMGFF
>TRBV28|few|NA|TRBJ2-1
TGTGCCAGCAGTTCTGGGACCACGCAAGGTCGGTTCTTC
CASSSGTTQGRFF
>TRBV20-1|NA|NA|TRBJ1-5
TGCAGTGCTAGTGAGGGGCATCAGCCCCAGCATTTT
CSASEGHQPQHF